Following are 4 T cell receptor beta chains from one sample sequenced in a study of CD8+ T cells in alopecia areata. RNA was isolated and reverse transcribed to cDNA, the sequencing template. Using immunoSEQ multiplex PCR, the repertoire was profiled, and TCRdb retains in-frame clones only, with some absent. The sample shows some 110,000 clones, about 59% of them seen only once. The treatment: oral pan-JAK inhibitor, 5-10 mg twice daily. Sample: CD8+ T cells sorted from blood, taken at week 24, from a patient treated with tofacitinib. Source of these receptors: a human donor with alopecia areata.

The chain couples TRBV9 to TRBJ1-6, with 7 positions matching TRBD1. Germline-derived CDR1 and CDR2 are SGDLS and YYNGEE. Trimming cost V 4 bases and J 8 bases; bases outside gene matches: 0. CDR3 length: 12 residues. The CDR3 region has the DNA TGTGCCAGCAGCACAGGGGATTCACCCCTCCACTTT. It codes for CASSTGDSPLHF. Filled out from reference TRBV9 and TRBJ1-6, the complete variable domain reads DSGVTQTPKHLITATGQRVTLRCSPRSGDLSVYWYQQSLDQGLQFLIQYYNGEERAKGNILERFSAQQFPDLHSELNLSSLELGDSALYFCASSTGDSPLHFGNGTRLTVT.

This clone was observed once. The genes are TRBV30 and TRBJ1-2; D might be TRBD1 (5 bases). V was pared by 2 bases and J by 6 bases, with 10 bases between. The CDR3 spans 12 residues. Germline V CDR1 and CDR2: GTSNPN, SVGIG (reference sequence). CDR3 loop: CAWSQGTDGYTF. The DNA of the CDR3 is TGTGCCTGGAGTCAGGGAACGGATGGCTACACCTTC.

The gene calls are TRBV30 and TRBJ1-2; D unclear. Trimming pared 0 bases from V and 4 bases from J, leaving 12 bases between. The CDR3 totals 14 residues. Germline-derived CDR1 and CDR2 are GTSNPN and SVGIG (reference sequence). The CDR3 region is CAWSVAGIFYGYTF. CDR3 bases: TGTGCCTGGAGTGTAGCGGGTATATTCTATGGCTACACCTTC.

This clone was observed a few times. The V call is TRBV13, the J call TRBJ2-1, with 9 bases identical to TRBD1. The J segment lost 3 bases and the V segment lost 5 bases, leaving 8 bases of the junction unmatched. The germline V gene has CDR1 PRHDT and CDR2 FYEKMQ (reference sequence). There are 16 residues in the CDR3. This chain's CDR3 is CASSEEGTGIYNEQFF. The CDR3 region has the DNA TGTGCCAGCAGCGAAGAAGGGACAGGGATCTACAATGAGCAGTTCTTC.